The subject of this entry is one T cell receptor (beta chain). Its antigen target is currently unknown. It has no much larger one-base neighbor in the sample; base qualities were not kept. The library was prepared using 5' RACE. The run used an Illumina HiSeq 2500. A second PCR of about 6 to 11 cycles was performed with a sample-barcoded 5' primer and a J-beta primer mix. Each TCR beta cDNA molecule received a unique molecular identifier from a template-switch 5' adaptor carrying 12 random nucleotides. At least 2.5 million CDR3-containing paired-end reads were obtained from each sample. All of the RNA was converted into first-strand cDNA using the Mint cDNA synthesis kit, with a TRBC-specific oligonucleotide serving as the primer. Following uracil-DNA glycosylase treatment, a first 18-cycle PCR with universal primers M1SS and BC2_uni_R was performed on all cDNA. The authors' pipeline ran thus. Normalization of each sample was performed by random selection of 1 million high-quality reads, each carrying a distinct molecular identifier. Reads sharing molecular identifiers were discarded rather than binned into consensus sequences. MiTCR, set to a Q25 quality threshold and the strictest error-elimination algorithm, was used for CDR3 identification, clonotype clustering and error correction. A nonparametric unseen species model using Euler transformation provided a lower-bound estimate of total TCR beta diversity. The public reads were reprocessed in TCRdb via fastp at Q25 and MiXCR, keeping in-frame beta chains. Each CDR3 protein appears once, grouped with its most common genes and DNA. TCRdb, rather than the study authors, made the V and J calls. The sample data list roughly 2 million distinct CDR3 sequences, and about 49% of these were observed just once. The top ten clones comprise 2.1% of the sample.

These data originate in a study of blood T cells in healthy people across ages (dated by TCRdb to about 2015). General notes on the study: Template switching captured roughly one uniquely barcoded TCR beta cDNA molecule per two T cells in model experiments. Using deep sequencing normalized with unique cDNA molecular identifiers, the study measured how TCR beta repertoire diversity changes with age. The donors were split into four age groups: young (average 16 years), middle-aged (39), aged (roughly 65) and long-lived (roughly 77). To avoid experimental bias, donors of different ages were randomly spread across the sequencing lanes. The study analyzed two additional independent replicas of 1 million unique cDNA reads from the same blood draw for two donors, one aged 18 to 30 and one aged 80 or older. What the research found in general, with its limitations: Observed TCR beta diversity correlated strongly with the percentage of naive T cells measured by flow cytometry. Estimates of total diversity based on one million sequenced T cells were regarded as lower bounds and as underestimates. Because profiling used bulk unsorted PBMCs, naive and antigen-experienced compartments could not be compared conclusively. Because donor CMV infection status was unknown, age-related changes in expanded clonotypes were potentially confounded. As age increased, observed TCR beta diversity per million T cells dropped in a roughly linear way, and a significant reduction was already evident by age 40. The long-lived group showed more naive CD4+ T cells, fewer expanded clones and increased TCR diversity than the aged group, suggesting age selection.

Donors were approximately 42 systemically healthy Caucasian individuals from Russia aged roughly 6 to 90 years. Each donor gave about 9.7 milliliters of peripheral blood, drawn into EDTA-treated Vacutainer tubes. Ficoll-Paque density-gradient centrifugation was used to isolate PBMCs, with at least 6 million obtained per sample. Total RNA, at least 6 micrograms per sample, was extracted from PBMCs with Trizol reagent. For every donor, flow cytometry on a PBMC aliquot measured the percentage of naive CD45RAhigh/CD27high T cells. Sequences DFQATT (CDR1) and SNEGSKA (CDR2) are obtained from the germline V gene (reference sequence). The cysteine opens and the phenylalanine closes a CDR3 of 13 amino acids. The retained sequence is limited to the CDR3, 39 bases, with the frame set at the first base. The junction carries 14 bases between V and J, which are trimmed by 3 bases and 8 bases respectively.

The sequence joins TRBV20-1 to TRBJ2-1, with the identity of the D gene unclear. This TCR was recovered from a woman aged 40 to 50 in good health. The sample taken for sequencing was blood. DNA sequence: TGCAGTGCTAGGTTAGGATCAGACCATGAGCAGTTCTTC. This encodes CSARLGSDHEQFF.